This TCR beta chain came from a study of T cells in tumors after PD-1 blockade. Method: immunoSEQ multiplex PCR; TCRdb's copy keeps in-frame clones and lacks some. The repertoire holds some 3,900 clones, with about 60% as singletons. CDR3 length: 14 amino acids. The V gene lost 1 base and the J gene lost 5 bases, with 12 bases spanning the gap. The germline V gene has CDR1 SGHRS and CDR2 YFSETQ. This clone is categorized as large (0.1 to 1%). The chain has TRBV5-1 and TRBJ1-1; D is undetermined. The sample consisted of tumor tissue, taken after anti-PD-1 treatment. The source of this sequence is a human donor with cutaneous squamous cell carcinoma. CDR3 in DNA: TGCGCCAGCAGCTTGTTAGGTGGGAGAACTGAAGCTTTCTTT. It translates to CASSLLGGRTEAFF.